These 7 T cell receptor beta chains were sequenced from one sample in a study of blood T cells in healthy people across ages (dated by TCRdb to between 2014 and 2017). Library construction relied on 5' RACE. Instrument on record: Illumina HiSeq 2500. The second PCR ran for roughly 7 to 11 cycles and used a J-beta primer mix along with a sample-barcoded 5' primer. TCRdb trimmed public reads at Q25 via fastp, called clones via MiXCR and kept in-frame beta chains. Duplicate CDR3 protein sequences are folded into a single record with the most common DNA and genes. Across this sample there are roughly 1,000,000 distinct CDR3 sequences, with approximately 26% seen only once. Together, the top ten hold less than 0.85% of the sample. This sample also belongs to another study, concerning T cells of mothers and their children.

Sequenced: blood. The receptors shown here come from a girl aged 2-9 years in good health.

This clonotype has a single count. This sequence joins TRBV11-2 and TRBJ1-6; D is undetermined. Germline CDR1 and CDR2: SGHAT and FQNNGV. The CDR3 loop spans 12 amino acids. V was pared by 8 bases and J by 6 bases, with 8 bases between. The CDR3 nucleotides are TGTGCCAGCGCCCTGGGTAATTCACCCCTCCACTTT. Protein product: CASALGNSPLHF.

This clonotype has at least ten counts. This CDR3 is CASRSGELFF. CDR3 coding DNA: TGTGCCAGCAGGTCCGGGGAGCTGTTTTTT. The J gene is TRBJ2-2, the V gene TRBV6-1; no firm D call. The germline V gene encodes CDR1 MNHNS and CDR2 SASEGT. Trimming took 6 bases from V and 6 from J, leaving 2 bases between them. The CDR3 is 10 residues long.

The chain recombines TRBV9 with TRBJ1-2, with D perhaps matching TRBD1 (6 bases). Germline CDR1 SGDLS, CDR2 YYNGEE. V was pared by 0 bases and J by 6 bases, with 9 bases between. The CDR3 has 13 residues. CDR3 nucleotide sequence: TGTGCCAGCAGCGTAGTGTCAGGGGATGGCTACACCTTC. This translates into CASSVVSGDGYTF.

The rearrangement joins TRBV4-1 to TRBJ1-1; no clear D. CDR1 and CDR2 (germline): MGHRA, YSYEKL. Trimming pared 3 bases from V and 11 bases from J, leaving 13 bases between. The CDR3 has 12 amino acids. DNA of the CDR3: TGCGCCAGCAGCCAGGCATCGTATGGGGCTTTCTTT. It encodes CASSQASYGAFF.

This chain uses TRBV20-1 with TRBJ2-4, with unresolved D. Germline V gene data show CDR1 as DFQATT and CDR2 as SNEGSKA (reference sequence). The CDR3 loop spans 12 amino acids. The V and J ends lost 0 bases and 9 bases respectively, with 9 bases between them. The CDR3 is CSARDRTGIQYF. The DNA for the CDR3 is TGCAGTGCTAGAGACCGGACCGGCATTCAGTACTTC.

The rearrangement links TRBV4-2 to TRBJ2-3; 11 bases align to TRBD2. CDR3 length: 14 amino acids. The trim removed 4 bases at V and 6 bases at J, leaving 3 bases unmatched. Germline V lookup: CDR1 LGHNA, CDR2 YNFKEQ. Here the CDR3 DNA reads TGTGCCAGCAGCCTCATAGCGGGGGGGGATACGCAGTATTTT. It translates to CASSLIAGGDTQYF.

This clonotype occurred a few times. The V call is TRBV13, the J call TRBJ2-5; 11 bases map to TRBD1. The CDR3 totals 16 residues. Germline CDR1 and CDR2: PRHDT and FYEKMQ (reference sequence). Trimming cost V 8 bases and J 5 bases; bases outside gene matches: 13. The CDR3 bases are TGTGCCAGCCGCCGCGGGGACAGGGGGACGGGTGAGACCCAGTACTTC. Protein sequence: CASRRGDRGTGETQYF.